The T cell receptor (beta chain) described here comes from a study of vaccination and CD4 T cells after COVID-19. Study outcomes and limitations: Median counts of SARS-CoV-2-reactive clonotypes increased from about 20 to 38; this difference was not significant.

Described treatment: 10-day PBMC culture with coronavirus spike peptide pools or control peptides (ViraFEST assay). Cultured CD4+ T cells had their DNA profiled by the Oncomine TCR Beta short-read assay. Scientists extracted genomic DNA from CD4+ T cells grown in culture. Using its own MiXCR run on the PCR reads, TCRdb lists one record per CDR3 protein. The table has some 10,000 distinct CDR3 sequences, about 60% seen once. This clonotype was found a few times. Its antigen is undetermined. V gave up 3 bases and J gave up 7 bases, with 19 bases separating them. Germline V gene lookup returns CDR1 SGHNT and CDR2 YENEEA. CDR3 size: 17 residues.

This clonotype was sampled from a human donor who had recovered from COVID-19. Sequencing was carried out using CD4+ T cells from blood, cultured in vitro. The chain uses TRBV11-3 and TRBJ1-6, with D uncertain. CDR3 nucleotide sequence: TGTGCCAGCAGCTTTTTGGCCGGCGCGGAAAAGAATTCACCCCTCCACTTT. It encodes CASSFLAGAEKNSPLHF.